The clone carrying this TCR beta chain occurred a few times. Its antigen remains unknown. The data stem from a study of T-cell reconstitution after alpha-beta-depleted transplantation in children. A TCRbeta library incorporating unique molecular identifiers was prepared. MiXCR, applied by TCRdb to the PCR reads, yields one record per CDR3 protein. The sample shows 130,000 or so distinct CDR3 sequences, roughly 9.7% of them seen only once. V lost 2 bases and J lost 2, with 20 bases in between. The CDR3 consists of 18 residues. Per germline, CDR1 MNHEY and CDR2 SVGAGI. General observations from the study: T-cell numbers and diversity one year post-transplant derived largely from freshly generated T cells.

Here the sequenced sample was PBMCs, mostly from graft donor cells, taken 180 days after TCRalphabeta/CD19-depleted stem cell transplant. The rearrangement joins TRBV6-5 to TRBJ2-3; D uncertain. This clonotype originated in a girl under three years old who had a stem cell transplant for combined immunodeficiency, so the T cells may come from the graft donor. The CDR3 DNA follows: TGTGCCAGCAGTTACACTCGCCTAGATCTAGGATACACAGATACGCAGTATTTT. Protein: CASSYTRLDLGYTDTQYF.